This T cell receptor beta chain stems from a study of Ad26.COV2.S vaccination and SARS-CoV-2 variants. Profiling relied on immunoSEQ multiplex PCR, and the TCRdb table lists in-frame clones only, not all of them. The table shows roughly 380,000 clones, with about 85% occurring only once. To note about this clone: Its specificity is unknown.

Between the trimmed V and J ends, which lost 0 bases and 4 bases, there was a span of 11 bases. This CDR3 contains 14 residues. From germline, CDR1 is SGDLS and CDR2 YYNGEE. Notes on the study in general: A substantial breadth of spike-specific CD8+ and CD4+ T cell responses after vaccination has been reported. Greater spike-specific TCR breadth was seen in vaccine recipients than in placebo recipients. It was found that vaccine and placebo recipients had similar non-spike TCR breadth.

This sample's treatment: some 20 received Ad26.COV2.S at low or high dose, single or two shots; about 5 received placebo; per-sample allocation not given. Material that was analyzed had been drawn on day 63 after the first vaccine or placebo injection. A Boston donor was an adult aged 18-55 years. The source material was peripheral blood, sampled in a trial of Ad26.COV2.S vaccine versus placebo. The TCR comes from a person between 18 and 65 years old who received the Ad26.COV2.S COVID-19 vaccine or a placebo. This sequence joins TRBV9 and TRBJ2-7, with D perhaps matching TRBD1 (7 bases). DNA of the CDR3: TGTGCCAGCAGCGTAGGGCAGGGGGGATACGAGCAGTACTTC. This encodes CASSVGQGGYEQYF.